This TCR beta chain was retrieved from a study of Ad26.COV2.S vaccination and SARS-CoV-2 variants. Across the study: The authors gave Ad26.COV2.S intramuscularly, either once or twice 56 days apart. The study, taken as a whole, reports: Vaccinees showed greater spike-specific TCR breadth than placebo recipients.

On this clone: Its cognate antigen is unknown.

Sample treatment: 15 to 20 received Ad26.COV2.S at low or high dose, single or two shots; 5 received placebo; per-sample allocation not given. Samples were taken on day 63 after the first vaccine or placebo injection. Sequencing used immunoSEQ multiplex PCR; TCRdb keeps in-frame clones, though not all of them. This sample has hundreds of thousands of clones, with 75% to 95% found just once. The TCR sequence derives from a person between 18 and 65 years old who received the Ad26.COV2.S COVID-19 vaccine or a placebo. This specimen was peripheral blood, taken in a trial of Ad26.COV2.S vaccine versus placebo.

The CDR3 nucleotides are TGTGCCAGCAGTCACCAAACATTGCACGAGCAGTACTTC. It yields the protein CASSHQTLHEQYF. J is TRBJ2-7 and V is TRBV12-3 or TRBV12-4; D is unclear. CDR3 size: 13 residues. The V end was cut by 5 bases, the J end by 5 bases, with 13 bases between.